Following are 30 T cell receptor beta chains from one sample sequenced in a study of monozygotic twins with inflammatory bowel disease. TCRdb reanalyzed the 5' RACE reads, giving one entry per CDR3 protein sequence and no DNA. The sample's table shows 300,000 to 400,000 distinct CDR3 sequences. Sequenced material: blood. These TCRs come from a human donor with ulcerative colitis or Crohn's disease, or a healthy co-twin of an affected twin (not recorded which).

The chain employs TRBV6-2 or TRBV6-3 and TRBJ2-7; TCRdb's assignment of TRBD1 cannot be checked, as there is no DNA. CDR1 and CDR2 from the germline V gene are MNHEY and SVGEGT. CDR3 size: 13 residues. CDR3 region: CASLWDPLDEQYF.

This chain links TRBV5-1 with TRBJ2-4. The CDR3 extends over 15 amino acids. Per the germline V gene, CDR1 is SGHRS and CDR2 is YFSETQ. The CDR3 loop reads CASSPTVGAKNIQYF.

CDR3 protein: CASSSWTGGNEQFF. V gene TRBV5-1 combines with J gene TRBJ2-1; the D call of TRBD1 rests on TCRdb alone, since no DNA is present to check it. Germline-derived CDR1 and CDR2 are SGHRS and YFSETQ. The CDR3 extends over 14 amino acids.

The chain uses TRBV2 and TRBJ2-1. The CDR3 sequence is 13 residues long. The germline CDR1 and CDR2 sequences are SNHLY and FYNNEI. The CDR3 here is CASSQYLGNEQFF.

The V gene is TRBV5-6, the J gene TRBJ2-7; TCRdb returns TRBD2, unconfirmable since there is no DNA. Germline CDR1 is SGHDT and CDR2 is YYEEEE. The CDR3 contains 16 residues. The CDR3 loop reads CASSLGLGTISYEQYF.

This chain uses TRBV19 with TRBJ1-1; TCRdb names TRBD1, which stays unverified in the absence of DNA. The germline V gene has CDR1 LNHDA and CDR2 SQIVND (reference sequence). The CDR3 sequence is 12 residues long. CDR3 residues: CASGDRGTEAFF.

The V and J genes are TRBV5-5 and TRBJ2-2. Germline V gene lookup returns CDR1 SGHKS and CDR2 YYEKEE (reference sequence). The CDR3 totals 15 residues. The CDR3 spells CASSLVVLGTGELFF.

The rearrangement links TRBV28 to TRBJ2-7; TCRdb reports TRBD1, a call that lacks DNA to check it against. In germline, CDR1 is MDHEN, CDR2 SYDVKM. CDR3 size: 17 residues. The CDR3 region is CASSFSGTPRYSYEQYF.

The chain joins TRBV5-1 to TRBJ1-1. Germline-derived CDR1 and CDR2 are SGHRS and YFSETQ. The CDR3 has 15 residues. This chain's CDR3 is CASSWDPSGTTEAFF.

The V gene is TRBV5-1, the J gene TRBJ2-1; TCRdb's D call, TRBD1, is unchecked because there is no DNA. CDR1 and CDR2 from the germline V gene are SGHRS and YFSETQ. The CDR3 runs to 17 residues. The chain's CDR3 is CASSPYATGGGRNEQFF.

The chain uses TRBV7-2 and TRBJ1-5; TCRdb's assignment of TRBD1 cannot be checked, as there is no DNA. The CDR3 totals 17 residues. Germline values: CDR1 SGHTA, CDR2 FQGNSA. CDR3 in amino acids: CASSSSKIDRFNQPQHF.

This chain uses TRBV11-2 with TRBJ1-2; TCRdb selects TRBD1, and the lack of DNA leaves this call unchecked. This CDR3 is 13 amino acids long. Germline V lookup: CDR1 SGHAT, CDR2 FQNNGV. CDR3 sequence: CASSPVQTNGYTF. The complete variable domain, with remaining parts taken from reference TRBV11-2 and TRBJ1-2, reads EAGVAQSPRYKIIEKRQSVAFWCNPISGHATLYWYQQILGQGPKLLIQFQNNGVVDDSQLPKDRFSAERLKGVDSTLKIQPAKLEDSAVYLCASSPVQTNGYTFGSGTRLTVV.

This chain joins TRBV24-1 and TRBJ2-7; with no DNA, the TCRdb D assignment of TRBD1 cannot be verified. This CDR3 is built from 15 residues. The germline V gene has CDR1 KGHDR and CDR2 SFDVKD. CDR3 amino acids: CATSDFGTGVDEQYF.

V is TRBV20-1 and J is TRBJ2-1; the TCRdb D gene call, TRBD2, has no DNA to confirm it. The CDR3 spans 15 residues. In germline, CDR1 is DFQATT, CDR2 SNEGSKA (reference sequence). The CDR3: CSAPRGTSGPEGQFF.

This chain joins TRBV20-1 and TRBJ1-5. This CDR3 is built from 13 residues. In germline, CDR1 is DFQATT, CDR2 SNEGSKA (reference sequence). CDR3 protein: CSARVQINQPQHF.

V gene TRBV29-1 combines with J gene TRBJ2-5. The length of the CDR3 is 11 residues. Germline V gene lookup returns CDR1 SQVTM and CDR2 ANQGSEA. This CDR3 is CSVGTTETQYF.

This chain links TRBV5-1 with TRBJ2-3. This CDR3 spans 14 amino acids. Germline V gene data show CDR1 as SGHRS and CDR2 as YFSETQ. The CDR3 sequence is CASSLFGVQDTQYF.

The V gene is TRBV19, the J gene TRBJ2-3; TCRdb lists TRBD2, though no DNA is available to test this call. The CDR3 spans 22 residues. CDR1 is LNHDA and CDR2 is SQIVND in the germline V gene (reference sequence). The CDR3 loop reads CASSSATSLPGTSVFGTDTQYF.

The rearrangement uses TRBV21-1 and TRBJ1-1; the D gene TCRdb calls, TRBD1, cannot be checked with no DNA. TRBV21-1 is an annotated pseudogene. The CDR3 consists of 17 residues. The CDR3: CASSSPGEWGAATEAFF.

CDR3: CASSFPQGKETQYF. The rearrangement links TRBV7-9 to TRBJ2-5; as DNA is missing, the TRBD1 call by TCRdb cannot be tested. The CDR3 spans 14 residues. Per germline, CDR1 SEHNR and CDR2 FQNEAQ (reference sequence).

This chain connects TRBV18 to TRBJ2-3. The CDR3 consists of 16 residues. CDR1 is KGHSH, CDR2 LQKENI, per germline. Here the CDR3 reads CASSPRGESSTDTQYF.

J is TRBJ2-2 and V is TRBV24-1; the TCRdb D gene call, TRBD1, has no DNA to confirm it. Per germline, CDR1 KGHDR and CDR2 SFDVKD. The CDR3 is made up of 13 amino acids. CDR3 amino acids: CATGTGNTGELFF.

The chain employs TRBV7-6 and TRBJ2-5; checking the TCRdb D call of TRBD1 is not possible without DNA. This CDR3 comprises 15 residues. In germline, CDR1 is SGHVS, CDR2 FNYEAQ. CDR3 sequence: CASSPTGVREETQYF.

This chain's CDR3 is CASSIGGSYYEQYF. This rearrangement joins TRBV19 to TRBJ2-7. Germline-derived CDR1 and CDR2 are LNHDA and SQIVND (reference sequence). The CDR3 covers 14 residues.

The chain uses TRBV20-1 and TRBJ2-1; the TCRdb call, TRBD2, lacks DNA for checking. Per the germline V gene, CDR1 is DFQATT and CDR2 is SNEGSKA (reference sequence). The CDR3 has 15 amino acids. CDR3: CSARELRVGYNEQFF.

This chain connects TRBV7-3 to TRBJ1-1; the TRBD1 assignment by TCRdb is unverifiable without DNA. The CDR3 totals 14 residues. CDR1 SGHTA and CDR2 FQGTGA come from the germline V gene. This CDR3 is CDSSPSGGHTEAFF.

The chain is built from TRBV4-2 and TRBJ2-3; TCRdb lists TRBD2, though no DNA is available to test this call. Germline V lookup: CDR1 LGHNA, CDR2 YNFKEQ. This CDR3 region has 20 residues. CDR3 sequence: CASSQVGGASGVRSTDTQYF.

This chain uses TRBV20-1 with TRBJ2-2. The CDR3 runs 13 residues. Germline V gene lookup returns CDR1 DFQATT and CDR2 SNEGSKA (reference sequence). CDR3 residues: CSARGQNTGELFF.

V is TRBV20-1 and J is TRBJ1-1. Germline V gene lookup returns CDR1 DFQATT and CDR2 SNEGSKA (reference sequence). The CDR3 sequence is 13 residues long. CDR3 region: CSARVGGRGVAFF.

V usage is TRBV19 and J usage is TRBJ1-1; absent DNA, TCRdb's TRBD1 call cannot be checked. The CDR3 sequence is 13 residues long. Germline V lookup: CDR1 LNHDA, CDR2 SQIVND (reference sequence). This chain's CDR3 is CASNGQGATEAFF.